What follows is one TCR beta chain and its context. This clonotype showed up just a few times. Its recognized antigen is unknown. No quality values exist for individual bases; no much larger clone is one base distant. The data stem from a study of immune reconstitution after stem cell transplant in scleroderma (TCRdb year 2017). Library construction relied on RT-PCR. The reads were generated on an Illumina MiSeq. The public reads were quality trimmed at Q25 with fastp and then assembled into clones with MiXCR by TCRdb, keeping productive beta chains. Under each unique CDR3 protein, matching rows form one entry showing the most common genes and DNA. This sample comprises approximately 5,000 distinct CDR3 sequences, about 9.2% of them detected only once. Of the sample, around 4.2% falls within the top ten clones. Taken from the germline V gene, the CDR1 and CDR2 loops are SGHRS and YFSETQ. From the cysteine up to the phenylalanine, the CDR3 has a length of 15 residues. Only the CDR3 DNA is retained, 45 bases long and in frame from the first base. V is pared back by 3 bases and J by 0 bases, with 9 bases lying between the germline termini.

The sample was acquired before or after autologous hematopoietic stem cell transplantation (not recorded which). The sequence was collected from a male donor with systemic sclerosis. The chain joins TRBV5-1 to TRBJ1-4; tentative D gene TRBD1, with 6 bases matching. Here the CDR3 is given as CASSYGQSTNEKLFF. The nucleotides are TGCGCCAGCAGCTATGGACAGTCAACTAATGAAAAACTGTTTTTT.